The rows below give T cell receptor beta chains drawn from one sample of a study of siplizumab effects on memory and regulatory T cells. Only in-frame clones appear in the TCRdb table, and some are missing; sequencing was by immunoSEQ multiplex PCR. Found here are about 100,000 clones, about 91% of them singletons; the top ten hold 0.55% to 0.95%. Sequenced input: Tregs sorted from blood. Receptor source: a human donor in good health. CDR3s include the opening cysteine and the closing phenylalanine or tryptophan. A D gene is named only where the DNA matches it firmly. Some rows have no size entry. The others give once, few or many, or a class for an expanded clone.

V gene	clone size	D gene	J gene	CDR3 protein	CDR3 DNA
TRBV7-3	-	-	TRBJ1-2	CASSEMTGHGYTF	TGTGCCAGCAGCGAAATGACGGGGCATGGCTACACCTTC
TRBV4-1	-	TRBD2	TRBJ2-7	CASSQTSGRALYEQYF	TGCGCCAGCAGCCAAACTAGCGGGAGGGCCCTCTACGAGCAGTACTTC
TRBV2	-	TRBD1	TRBJ1-2	CASPPSGGNGYTF	TGTGCCAGCCCACCCTCAGGGGGCAATGGCTACACCTTC
TRBV5-1	-	-	TRBJ2-2	CASSFVSANTGELFF	TGTGCCAGCAGCTTCGTATCCGCGAACACCGGGGAGCTGTTTTTT
TRBV28	-	TRBD1	TRBJ1-1	CASSLAKWGQAGSNTEAFF	TGTGCCAGCAGTTTAGCTAAGTGGGGACAGGCAGGTTCGAACACTGAAGCTTTCTTT
TRBV5-1	once	-	TRBJ1-5	CASSLAGNSNQPQHF	TGCGCCAGCAGCTTGGCAGGTAATAGCAATCAGCCCCAGCATTTT
TRBV7-2	-	-	TRBJ2-7	CASSGQGRADEQYF	TGTGCCAGCAGCGGGCAAGGGCGCGCCGACGAGCAGTACTTC
TRBV4-1	-	TRBD2	TRBJ2-5	CASSQAFLAGVQETQYF	TGCGCCAGCAGCCAAGCCTTCCTAGCGGGAGTTCAGGAGACCCAGTACTTC
TRBV6-1	-	TRBD1	TRBJ2-7	CASNNLGQGYEQYF	TGTGCCAGCAATAATTTAGGACAGGGTTACGAGCAGTACTTC
TRBV6-1	once	TRBD1	TRBJ1-1	CASSADRGRGNTEAFF	TGTGCCAGCAGTGCCGACAGGGGGCGAGGGAACACTGAAGCTTTCTTT
TRBV18	-	TRBD1	TRBJ2-5	CASSPMEGQGQTQYF	TGTGCCAGCTCACCAATGGAGGGACAGGGCCAGACCCAGTACTTC
TRBV19	-	-	TRBJ2-1	CASSIDDTWSYNEQFF	TGTGCCAGTAGTATAGATGATACTTGGTCCTACAATGAGCAGTTCTTC
TRBV7-9	-	-	TRBJ2-4	CASSGVAKNIQYF	TGTGCCAGCAGTGGGGTAGCCAAAAACATTCAGTACTTC
TRBV6-5	-	-	TRBJ2-3	CASSYGQTSTDTQYF	TGTGCCAGCAGTTACGGTCAGACAAGCACAGATACGCAGTATTTT
TRBV5-6	-	-	TRBJ1-2	CASRHGGVRGYGYTF	TGTGCCAGCAGGCATGGGGGGGTCCGGGGATATGGCTACACCTTC
TRBV14	-	TRBD2	TRBJ2-5	CASSQQLAGIGETQYF	TGTGCCAGCAGCCAACAACTAGCGGGAATAGGGGAGACCCAGTACTTC
TRBV5-1	-	TRBD2	TRBJ2-3	CASTPAAGLAGTDTQYF	TGCGCCAGCACCCCAGCGGCGGGACTAGCGGGCACAGATACGCAGTATTTT
TRBV5-6	-	TRBD1	TRBJ2-5	CASSLRGPGQGETQYF	TGTGCCAGCAGCTTGAGGGGACCGGGACAGGGAGAGACCCAGTACTTC
TRBV11-2	-	TRBD1	TRBJ2-7	CASSRALRGRKSQYF	TGTGCCAGCAGCCGCGCGCTCAGGGGGCGCAAGTCTCAGTACTTC
TRBV15	once	-	TRBJ1-4	CATSRDLRGTTNEKLFF	TGTGCCACCAGCAGAGATTTGAGGGGGACAACTAATGAAAAACTGTTTTTT
TRBV28	-	-	TRBJ1-5	CASGGGWGSNQPQHF	TGTGCCAGCGGGGGCGGGTGGGGAAGCAATCAGCCCCAGCATTTT
TRBV29-1	-	-	TRBJ2-1	CSVDRVLGYNEQFF	TGCAGCGTTGATCGCGTCTTGGGCTACAATGAGCAGTTCTTC
TRBV6-6	-	-	TRBJ1-1	CASSYSGKAAFF	TGTGCCAGCAGTTACTCGGGCAAAGCAGCTTTCTTT
TRBV6-1	-	TRBD2	TRBJ2-2	CASSGLAGGPIGELFF	TGTGCCAGCAGTGGACTAGCGGGAGGGCCCATCGGGGAGCTGTTTTTT
TRBV5-1	-	-	TRBJ1-3	CASSFTGPPENTIYF	TGCGCCAGCAGCTTTACAGGGCCCCCTGAGAACACCATATATTTT
TRBV11-2	-	TRBD1	TRBJ1-6	CASSLDSGQHYNSPLHF	TGTGCCAGCAGCTTAGATTCGGGACAGCATTATAATTCACCCCTCCACTTT
TRBV6-1	-	-	TRBJ1-2	CASSEYGSSRGYTF	TGTGCCAGCAGTGAATATGGCAGTTCGAGAGGCTACACCTTC
TRBV7-8	-	-	TRBJ1-2	CASSFNREGYTF	TGTGCCAGCAGCTTCAACAGGGAGGGCTACACCTTC
TRBV27	-	-	TRBJ1-2	CASSLNRLWGYTF	TGTGCCAGCAGTTTAAACAGGCTGTGGGGCTACACCTTC
TRBV21-1	once	-	TRBJ2-3	CASRYGAPTDTQYF	TGTGCCAGCCGATATGGGGCCCCCACAGATACGCAGTATTTT
TRBV10-3	-	-	TRBJ2-5	CASRDTGGETQYF	TGTGCCAGCCGGGACACTGGGGGAGAGACCCAGTACTTC
TRBV27	-	-	TRBJ2-3	CASSLGPGDTQYF	TGTGCCAGCAGTTTAGGTCCGGGGGATACGCAGTATTTT
TRBV2	-	-	TRBJ2-7	CASRETTVSEQYF	TGTGCCAGCAGGGAGACTACTGTATCCGAGCAGTACTTC
TRBV5-4	-	-	TRBJ1-1	CASSFFTSNTEAFF	TGTGCCAGCAGCTTCTTCACCTCGAACACTGAAGCTTTCTTT
TRBV5-1	-	TRBD2	TRBJ2-5	CASSFGASGRETQYF	TGCGCCAGCAGCTTCGGGGCTAGCGGTCGAGAGACCCAGTACTTC
TRBV19	-	-	TRBJ1-5	CASSKRDTSSWHF	TGTGCCAGTAGTAAGAGAGACACCTCCTCCTGGCATTTT
TRBV28	-	TRBD2	TRBJ2-1	CASRTGGSSYNEQFF	TGTGCCAGCAGAACGGGGGGGAGCTCCTACAATGAGCAGTTCTTC
TRBV18	few	-	TRBJ2-1	CASSPAVLAQFF	TGTGCCAGCTCACCTGCCGTGTTGGCGCAGTTCTTC
TRBV27	-	-	TRBJ1-5	CASSGINQPQHF	TGTGCCAGCAGTGGGATCAATCAGCCCCAGCATTTT
TRBV5-1	-	-	TRBJ2-7	CASSLVAGSSYEQYF	TGCGCCAGCAGCTTGGTGGCAGGGTCCTCCTACGAGCAGTACTTC
TRBV25-1	-	-	TRBJ1-2	CASSEFHPTSGYTF	TGTGCCAGCAGTGAATTTCACCCCACGTCTGGCTACACCTTC
TRBV5-1	-	TRBD1	TRBJ2-3	CASSLVRTGGTDTQYF	TGCGCCAGCAGCTTGGTGAGGACAGGAGGCACAGATACGCAGTATTTT
TRBV5-1	-	-	TRBJ2-7	CASSLRDGYYEQYF	TGCGCCAGCAGCTTACGGGACGGCTACTACGAGCAGTACTTC
TRBV11-2	-	-	TRBJ1-5	CASSPTQQLPQHF	TGTGCCAGCAGCCCCACTCAACAGCTCCCCCAGCATTTT
TRBV19	-	TRBD1	TRBJ1-1	CASRRQGAGNTEAFF	TGTGCCAGTAGACGACAGGGGGCAGGGAACACTGAAGCTTTCTTT
TRBV15	-	TRBD2	TRBJ2-1	CATSRDWTSGSLYNEQFF	TGTGCCACCAGCAGAGATTGGACTAGCGGGAGCCTCTACAATGAGCAGTTCTTC
TRBV30	-	-	TRBJ1-2	CAWSVGQGDGYTF	TGTGCCTGGAGTGTTGGTCAGGGCGACGGCTACACCTTC
TRBV28	once	-	TRBJ2-7	CASSLSLAYEQYF	TGTGCCAGCAGTTTGTCCCTAGCATACGAGCAGTACTTC
TRBV29-1	-	TRBD1	TRBJ2-7	CSAATGGYEQYF	TGCAGCGCTGCGACAGGGGGCTACGAGCAGTACTTC
TRBV7-2	-	-	TRBJ1-1	CASSLSGGLTEAFF	TGTGCCAGCAGCTTATCTGGGGGCCTCACTGAAGCTTTCTTT